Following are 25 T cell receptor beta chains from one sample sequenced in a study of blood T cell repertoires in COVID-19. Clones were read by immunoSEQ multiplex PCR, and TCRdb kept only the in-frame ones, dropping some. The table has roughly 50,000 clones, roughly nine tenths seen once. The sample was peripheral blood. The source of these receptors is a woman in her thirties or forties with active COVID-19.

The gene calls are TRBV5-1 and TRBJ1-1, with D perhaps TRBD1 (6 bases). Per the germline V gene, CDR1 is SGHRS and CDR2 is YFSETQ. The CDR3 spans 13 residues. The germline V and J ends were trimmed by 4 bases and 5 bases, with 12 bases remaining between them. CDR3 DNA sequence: TGCGCCAGCAGCATAACAGGGAGTACTGAAGCTTTCTTT. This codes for CASSITGSTEAFF.

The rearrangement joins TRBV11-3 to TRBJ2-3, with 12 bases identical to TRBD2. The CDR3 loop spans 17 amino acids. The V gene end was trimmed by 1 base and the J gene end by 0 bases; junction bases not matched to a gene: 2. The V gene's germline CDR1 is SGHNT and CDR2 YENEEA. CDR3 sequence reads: CASSLGTSGASTDTQYF. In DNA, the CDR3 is TGTGCCAGCAGCTTAGGGACTAGCGGGGCCAGCACAGATACGCAGTATTTT.

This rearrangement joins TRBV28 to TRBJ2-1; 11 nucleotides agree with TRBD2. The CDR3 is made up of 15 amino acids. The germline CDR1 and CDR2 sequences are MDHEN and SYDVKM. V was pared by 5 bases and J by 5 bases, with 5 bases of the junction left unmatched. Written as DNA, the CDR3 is TGTGCCAGCAGTCCCACTAGCGGGGGCCACAATGAGCAGTTCTTC. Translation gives CASSPTSGGHNEQFF.

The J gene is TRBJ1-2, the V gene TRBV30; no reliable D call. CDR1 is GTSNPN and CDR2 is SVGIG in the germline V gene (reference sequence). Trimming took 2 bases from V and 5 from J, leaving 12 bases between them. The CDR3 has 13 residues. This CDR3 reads CAWSRGTYYGYTF. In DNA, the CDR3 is TGTGCCTGGAGTCGGGGAACATATTATGGCTACACCTTC.

The CDR3 region is CASSLPSGETQYF. The CDR3 nucleotides are TGTGCCAGCAGCTTGCCTAGCGGGGAGACCCAGTACTTC. The chain carries TRBV5-4 and TRBJ2-5; TRBD2 aligns across 8 bases. The CDR3 consists of 13 residues. With 1 base clipped from V and 5 bases from J, the junction kept 1 base outside the gene matches. From germline, CDR1 is SGHNT and CDR2 YYREEE (reference sequence).

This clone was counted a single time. This chain's CDR3 is CASSPSGQAYEQYF. CDR3 coding DNA: TGTGCCAGCTCACCCTCCGGACAGGCCTACGAGCAGTACTTC. This sequence joins TRBV18 and TRBJ2-7, with 7 bases matching TRBD1. The V gene end was trimmed by 3 bases and the J gene end by 2 bases; junction bases not matched to a gene: 4. CDR1 KGHSH and CDR2 LQKENI come from the germline V gene. The CDR3 has 14 amino acids.

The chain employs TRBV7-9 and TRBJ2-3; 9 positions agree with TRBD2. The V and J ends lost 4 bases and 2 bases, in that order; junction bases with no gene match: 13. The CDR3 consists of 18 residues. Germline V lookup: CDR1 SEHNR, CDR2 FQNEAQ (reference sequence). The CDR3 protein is CASSSQGKRGATTDTQYF. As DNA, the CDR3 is TGTGCCAGCAGCTCCCAAGGGAAGCGGGGGGCCACCACAGATACGCAGTATTTT.

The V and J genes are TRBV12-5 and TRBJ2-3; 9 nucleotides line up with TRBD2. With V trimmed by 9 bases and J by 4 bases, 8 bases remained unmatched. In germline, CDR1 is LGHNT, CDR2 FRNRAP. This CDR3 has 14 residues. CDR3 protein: CASHLGTSPDTQYF. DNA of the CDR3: TGTGCTAGCCACCTAGGGACTAGCCCAGATACGCAGTATTTT. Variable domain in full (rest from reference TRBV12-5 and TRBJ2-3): DARVTQTPRHKVTEMGQEVTMRCQPILGHNTVFWYRQTMMQGLELLAYFRNRAPLDDSGMPKDRFSAEMPDATLATLKIQPSEPRDSAVYFCASHLGTSPDTQYFGPGTRLTVL.

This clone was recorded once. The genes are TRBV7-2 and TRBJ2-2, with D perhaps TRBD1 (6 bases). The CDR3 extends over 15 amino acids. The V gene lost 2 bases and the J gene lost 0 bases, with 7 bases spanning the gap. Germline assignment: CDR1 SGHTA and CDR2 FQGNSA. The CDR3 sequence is CASSLTGTNTGELFF. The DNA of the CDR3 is TGTGCCAGCAGCTTAACAGGGACGAACACCGGGGAGCTGTTTTTT.

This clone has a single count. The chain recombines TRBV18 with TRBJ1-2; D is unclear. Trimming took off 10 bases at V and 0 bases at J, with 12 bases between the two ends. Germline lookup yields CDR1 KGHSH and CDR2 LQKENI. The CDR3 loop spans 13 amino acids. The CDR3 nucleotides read TGTGCCACCGCCGGTGGAGCTAACTATGGCTACACCTTC. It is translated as CATAGGANYGYTF.

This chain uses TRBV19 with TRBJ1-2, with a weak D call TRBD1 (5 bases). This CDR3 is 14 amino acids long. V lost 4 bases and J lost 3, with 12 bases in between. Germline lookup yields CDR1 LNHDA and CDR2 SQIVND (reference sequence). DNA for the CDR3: TGTGCCAGTAGTACGGACACCCTAGACTATGGCTACACCTTC. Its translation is CASSTDTLDYGYTF. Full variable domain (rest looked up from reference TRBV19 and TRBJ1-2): DGGITQSPKYLFRKEGQNVTLSCEQNLNHDAMYWYRQDPGQGLRLIYYSQIVNDFQKGDIAEGYSVSREKKESFPLTVTSAQKNPTAFYLCASSTDTLDYGYTFGSGTRLTVV.

CDR3 coding DNA: TGTGCCAGCATACCGACAGGGCCTCACACTGAAGCTTTCTTT. Protein: CASIPTGPHTEAFF. This sequence joins TRBV2 and TRBJ1-1, with TRBD1 matching over 7 bases. CDR1 is SNHLY, CDR2 FYNNEI, per germline. The ends lost 7 bases at V and 3 bases at J; junction bases unmatched: 8. The CDR3 is 14 residues long. Full variable domain (rest looked up from reference TRBV2 and TRBJ1-1): EPEVTQTPSHQVTQMGQEVILRCVPISNHLYFYWYRQILGQKVEFLVSFYNNEISEKSEIFDDQFSVERPDGSNFTLKIRSTKLEDSAMYFCASIPTGPHTEAFFGQGTRLTVV.

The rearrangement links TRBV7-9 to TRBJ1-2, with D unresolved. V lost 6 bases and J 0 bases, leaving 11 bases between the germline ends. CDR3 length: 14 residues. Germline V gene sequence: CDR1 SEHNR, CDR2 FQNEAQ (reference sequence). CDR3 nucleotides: TGTGCCAGCAGTACCGGGGTCTCTAACTATGGCTACACCTTC. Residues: CASSTGVSNYGYTF.

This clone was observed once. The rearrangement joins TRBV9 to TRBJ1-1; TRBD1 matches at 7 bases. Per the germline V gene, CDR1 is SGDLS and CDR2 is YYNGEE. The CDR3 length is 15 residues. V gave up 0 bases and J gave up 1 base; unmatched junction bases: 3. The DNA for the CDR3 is TGTGCCAGCAGCGTAGCTAAGGGGGCGAACACTGAAGCTTTCTTT. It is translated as CASSVAKGANTEAFF. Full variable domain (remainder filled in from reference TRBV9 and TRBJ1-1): DSGVTQTPKHLITATGQRVTLRCSPRSGDLSVYWYQQSLDQGLQFLIQYYNGEERAKGNILERFSAQQFPDLHSELNLSSLELGDSALYFCASSVAKGANTEAFFGQGTRLTVV.

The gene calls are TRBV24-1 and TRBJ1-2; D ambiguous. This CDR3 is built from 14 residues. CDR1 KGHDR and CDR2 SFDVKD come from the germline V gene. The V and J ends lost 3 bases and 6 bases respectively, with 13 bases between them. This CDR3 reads CATSDPAGGDGYTF. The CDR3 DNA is TGTGCCACCAGTGATCCGGCCGGAGGAGATGGCTACACCTTC.

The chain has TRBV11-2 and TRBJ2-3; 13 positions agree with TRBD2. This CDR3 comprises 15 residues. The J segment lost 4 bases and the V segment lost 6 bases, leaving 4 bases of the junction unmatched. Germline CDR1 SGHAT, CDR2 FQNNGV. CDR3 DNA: TGTGCCAGCAGGTTGGGACTAGCGGGGCCAGATACGCAGTATTTT. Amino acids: CASRLGLAGPDTQYF.

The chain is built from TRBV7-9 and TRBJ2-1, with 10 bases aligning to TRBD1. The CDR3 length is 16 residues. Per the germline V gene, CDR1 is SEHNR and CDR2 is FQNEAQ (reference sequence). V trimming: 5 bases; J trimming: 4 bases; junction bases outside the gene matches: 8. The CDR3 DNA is TGTGCCAGCAGCGGTACCGGGACAGGGGATTACAATGAGCAGTTCTTC. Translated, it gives CASSGTGTGDYNEQFF. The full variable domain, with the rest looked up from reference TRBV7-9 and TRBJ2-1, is DTGVSQNPRHKITKRGQNVTFRCDPISEHNRLYWYRQTLGQGPEFLTYFQNEAQLEKSRLLSDRFSAERPKGSFSTLEIQRTEQGDSAMYLCASSGTGTGDYNEQFFGPGTRLTVL.

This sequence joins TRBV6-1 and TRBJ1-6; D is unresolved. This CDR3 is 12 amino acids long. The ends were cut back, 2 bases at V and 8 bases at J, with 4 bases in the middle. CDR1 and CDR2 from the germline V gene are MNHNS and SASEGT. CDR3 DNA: TGTGCCAGCAGTGAACGGGATTCACCCCTCCACTTT. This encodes CASSERDSPLHF.

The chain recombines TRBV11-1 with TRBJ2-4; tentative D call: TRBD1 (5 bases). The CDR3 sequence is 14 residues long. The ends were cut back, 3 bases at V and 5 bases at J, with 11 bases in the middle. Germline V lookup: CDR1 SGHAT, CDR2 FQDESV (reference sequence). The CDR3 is CASSFDGAQNIQYF. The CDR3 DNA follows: TGTGCCAGCAGCTTCGATGGGGCCCAAAACATTCAGTACTTC.

CDR3: CASSLDTSGVYEQYF. The CDR3, as DNA: TGCGCCAGCAGCTTGGATACTAGCGGGGTCTACGAGCAGTACTTC. This chain links TRBV5-1 with TRBJ2-7; TRBD2 matches 10 bases. Germline V gene sequence: CDR1 SGHRS, CDR2 YFSETQ. V trimming: 0 bases; J trimming: 3 bases; junction bases outside the gene matches: 3. This CDR3 contains 15 residues. The complete variable domain, with remaining parts taken from reference TRBV5-1 and TRBJ2-7, reads KAGVTQTPRYLIKTRGQQVTLSCSPISGHRSVSWYQQTPGQGLQFLFEYFSETQRNKGNFPGRFSGRQFSNSRSEMNVSTLELGDSALYLCASSLDTSGVYEQYFGPGTRLTVT.

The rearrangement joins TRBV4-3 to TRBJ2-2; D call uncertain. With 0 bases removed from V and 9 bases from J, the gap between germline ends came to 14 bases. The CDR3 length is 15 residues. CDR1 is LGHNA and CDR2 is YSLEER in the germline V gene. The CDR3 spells CASSQDIAGSRELFF. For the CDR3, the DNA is TGCGCCAGCAGCCAAGATATCGCAGGTTCCCGGGAGCTGTTTTTT.

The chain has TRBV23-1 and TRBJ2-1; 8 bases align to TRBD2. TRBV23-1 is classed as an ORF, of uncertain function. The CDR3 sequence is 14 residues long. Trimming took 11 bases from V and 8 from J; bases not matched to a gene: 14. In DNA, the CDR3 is TGCGCCCTTCCACCGGGACTAGGAGCCGATGAGCAGTTCTTC. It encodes CALPPGLGADEQFF.

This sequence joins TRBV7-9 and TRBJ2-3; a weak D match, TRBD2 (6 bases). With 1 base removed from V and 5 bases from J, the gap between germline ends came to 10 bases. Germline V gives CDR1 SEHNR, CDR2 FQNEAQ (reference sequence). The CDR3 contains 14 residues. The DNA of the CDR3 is TGTGCCAGCAGCTTAGGGCTAGCGAGAGATACGCAGTATTTT. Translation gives CASSLGLARDTQYF.

The CDR3 protein is CSASATSGGLSGELFF. CDR3 in DNA: TGCAGTGCTAGTGCGACTAGCGGGGGGTTGTCTGGGGAGCTGTTTTTT. V usage is TRBV20-1 and J usage is TRBJ2-2; 13 bases map to TRBD2. This CDR3 is 16 amino acids long. V lost 3 bases and J lost 8; bases outside the gene matches: 9. Germline V gene data show CDR1 as DFQATT and CDR2 as SNEGSKA (reference sequence).

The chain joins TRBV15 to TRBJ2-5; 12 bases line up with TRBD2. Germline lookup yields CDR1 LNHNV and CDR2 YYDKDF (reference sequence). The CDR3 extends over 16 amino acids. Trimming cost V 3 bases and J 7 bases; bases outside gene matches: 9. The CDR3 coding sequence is TGTGCCACCAGCAGGGCTAGCGGGGGGGCCCCCGGGACCCAGTACTTC. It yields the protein CATSRASGGAPGTQYF.